The 29 T cell receptor beta chains in this list originate from one sample, sequenced in a study of blood T cell repertoires in COVID-19. Data came from immunoSEQ multiplex PCR; TCRdb stores just in-frame clones and leaves some out. The sample lists 150,000 to 200,000 clones; just under 90% were seen once. Sequencing was performed on peripheral blood. Every receptor here comes from a man aged 18 to 29 with active or convalescent COVID-19.

The table lists this clone with a count of one. The chain combines TRBV7-7 with TRBJ2-2; 7 bases match TRBD2. Germline V gene sequence: CDR1 SSHAT, CDR2 FNYEAQ (reference sequence). J lost 0 bases, V lost 4 bases, and 8 bases had no gene match. The CDR3 has 17 amino acids. DNA for the CDR3: TGTGCCAGCAGCTCCGGGGGGTGGAATACGAACACCGGGGAGCTGTTTTTT. Amino acid sequence: CASSSGGWNTNTGELFF.

This clone was detected only a few times. The chain couples TRBV12-5 to TRBJ1-2; no clear D gene. V lost 5 bases, J lost 3 bases, and 16 bases lay in between. The CDR3 is made up of 15 amino acids. Germline V CDR1 and CDR2: LGHNT, FRNRAP. CDR3 amino acids: CASGLQIGGYYGYTF. The CDR3 DNA reads as TGTGCTAGTGGTCTCCAAATCGGCGGCTACTATGGCTACACCTTC.

The V and J genes are TRBV11-2 and TRBJ1-6, with a possible D match to TRBD1 (6 bases). V lost 4 bases and J lost 8, with 12 bases in between. The CDR3 runs 14 residues. The V gene's germline CDR1 is SGHAT and CDR2 FQNNGV. The CDR3 DNA reads TGTGCCAGCAGCTCTTTACAGGGTTATTCACCCCTCCACTTT. Amino acids: CASSSLQGYSPLHF.

The chain couples TRBV2 to TRBJ1-6, with D possibly matching TRBD1 (5 bases). Germline CDR1 is SNHLY and CDR2 is FYNNEI. The germline V and J ends were trimmed by 5 bases and 8 bases, with 10 bases remaining between them. The CDR3 runs to 13 residues. CDR3 bases: TGTGCCAGCAGTCCAGGGCCGGATTCACCCCTCCACTTT. It yields the protein CASSPGPDSPLHF.

J is TRBJ2-1 and V is TRBV18, with 13 bases identical to TRBD2. Germline-derived CDR1 and CDR2 are KGHSH and LQKENI. V was pared by 3 bases and J by 8 bases, with 4 bases of the junction left unmatched. The length of the CDR3 is 15 residues. The DNA for the CDR3 is TGTGCCAGCTCACCGGGACTAGCGGGAATGGATGAGCAGTTCTTC. It yields the protein CASSPGLAGMDEQFF.

The chain links TRBV19 to TRBJ2-3; D perhaps matches TRBD2 (6 bases). Germline lookup yields CDR1 LNHDA and CDR2 SQIVND (reference sequence). V dropped 8 bases and J dropped 1 base, with 13 bases sitting between them. The CDR3 totals 14 residues. The CDR3 DNA reads TGTGCCAGTGGGGTGGGCGGGGGCACAGATACGCAGTATTTT. Translating gives CASGVGGGTDTQYF.

The J gene is TRBJ1-5, the V gene TRBV19, with TRBD1 matching 8 bases. This CDR3 is built from 15 residues. After removal of 3 bases from V and 4 bases from J, the junction contained 5 bases not matched to a gene. CDR1 is LNHDA, CDR2 SQIVND, per germline (reference sequence). This CDR3 reads CASSMQGALNQPQHF. CDR3 DNA sequence: TGTGCCAGTAGTATGCAGGGGGCCTTAAATCAGCCCCAGCATTTT.

In this sample, this clone turned up once. The chain employs TRBV18 and TRBJ2-3; tentative D call: TRBD2 (5 bases). V lost 2 bases, J lost 2 bases, and 8 bases lay in between. The CDR3 contains 14 residues. The germline V gene encodes CDR1 KGHSH and CDR2 LQKENI. The CDR3 region is CASSPERTTDTQYF. CDR3 nucleotides: TGTGCCAGCTCACCAGAGCGGACCACAGATACGCAGTATTTT.

This clone was seen only once. The chain recombines TRBV19 with TRBJ1-4; TRBD1 aligns across 7 bases. The germline V gene has CDR1 LNHDA and CDR2 SQIVND (reference sequence). Losses at the gene ends were 5 bases for V and 3 bases for J; bases not matched to a gene: 6. The CDR3 is 15 amino acids. CDR3 residues: CASSRGTDSNEKLFF. Here the CDR3 DNA reads TGTGCCAGTAGTCGGGGGACAGATTCTAATGAAAAACTGTTTTTT.

The V and J genes are TRBV3-1 (or the pseudogene TRBV3-2) and TRBJ2-1, with D perhaps TRBD2 (6 bases). Deletions cut 2 bases from V and 9 bases from J, with 17 bases between. The CDR3 has 15 residues. The germline V gene has CDR1 LGHDT and CDR2 YNNKEL (reference sequence). Here the CDR3 DNA reads TGTGCCAGCAGCCAATTAGCCAACCTCGGGGGTGAGCAGTTCTTC. It specifies CASSQLANLGGEQFF.

V is TRBV3-1 (or the pseudogene TRBV3-2) and J is TRBJ2-2; 7 positions match TRBD1. With V trimmed by 0 bases and J by 2 bases, 6 bases remained unmatched. The CDR3 runs to 17 residues. The germline V gene encodes CDR1 LGHDT and CDR2 YNNKEL (reference sequence). CDR3 coding DNA: TGTGCCAGCAGCCAAGATAGGTACAGGGGCAACACCGGGGAGCTGTTTTTT. Protein product: CASSQDRYRGNTGELFF.

The chain employs TRBV4-1 and TRBJ2-7; 7 nucleotides line up with TRBD1. The CDR3 contains 15 residues. Unmatched junction bases numbered 5, after V lost 3 bases and J lost 0 bases. Germline lookup yields CDR1 MGHRA and CDR2 YSYEKL. DNA for the CDR3: TGCGCCAGCAGCCAGTGGACAGGCGGCTCCTACGAGCAGTACGTC. It is translated as CASSQWTGGSYEQYV.

The chain is built from TRBV25-1 and TRBJ2-7, with D possibly TRBD2 on 5 matching bases. Germline CDR1 is MGHDK and CDR2 is SYGVNS. CDR3 size: 14 residues. V lost 1 base and J 3 bases, leaving 10 bases between the germline ends. The CDR3 region has the DNA TGTGCCAGCAGTGAATCGGGCCGGGACTACGAGCAGTACTTC. Encoded protein: CASSESGRDYEQYF.

This clone was seen a few times. The chain links TRBV2 to TRBJ2-1; 13 nucleotides line up with TRBD2. Trimming took 8 bases from V and 9 from J; bases not matched to a gene: 7. The CDR3 has 14 residues. Germline V gene data show CDR1 as SNHLY and CDR2 as FYNNEI. The CDR3 loop is CASGGLAGESEQFF. CDR3 nucleotides: TGTGCCAGCGGCGGACTAGCGGGAGAAAGTGAGCAGTTCTTC. Together with reference TRBV2 and TRBJ2-1, the CDR3 gives the full variable domain: EPEVTQTPSHQVTQMGQEVILRCVPISNHLYFYWYRQILGQKVEFLVSFYNNEISEKSEIFDDQFSVERPDGSNFTLKIRSTKLEDSAMYFCASGGLAGESEQFFGPGTRLTVL.

This clone has only a few counts. The chain has TRBV4-3 and TRBJ1-2; D remains unclear. This CDR3 contains 15 residues. Deletions cut 0 bases from V and 7 bases from J, with 15 bases between. Germline V gene sequence: CDR1 LGHNA, CDR2 YSLEER. The CDR3 region is CASSQDSPGSGGYTF. The CDR3 region has the DNA TGCGCCAGCAGCCAAGATTCGCCGGGGTCGGGTGGCTACACCTTC.

The chain carries TRBV27 and TRBJ2-7, with TRBD2 matching over 7 bases. CDR3 length equals 16 residues. After removal of 1 base from V and 2 bases from J, the junction contained 8 bases not matched to a gene. CDR1 and CDR2 from the germline V gene are MNHEY and SMNVEV (reference sequence). CDR3 residues: CASSLFWGRAPYEQYF. DNA for the CDR3: TGTGCCAGCAGTTTATTCTGGGGGAGGGCCCCCTACGAGCAGTACTTC.

The chain combines TRBV19 with TRBJ1-1; perhaps TRBD1 as D (6 bases). Trimming pared 8 bases from V and 11 bases from J, leaving 21 bases between. The germline CDR1 and CDR2 sequences are LNHDA and SQIVND (reference sequence). This CDR3 region has 13 residues. CDR3 DNA: TGTGCCAGTTACGAAACAGGGATGGTGGGGGCTTTCTTT. It translates to CASYETGMVGAFF.

The V gene is TRBV4-1, the J gene TRBJ1-5; weak D call: TRBD1 (5 bases). V was pared by 4 bases and J by 0 bases, with 10 bases between. This CDR3 is built from 15 residues. CDR1 and CDR2 from the germline V gene are MGHRA and YSYEKL. The CDR3 loop is CASSRTGNSNQPQHF. DNA for the CDR3: TGCGCCAGCAGCCGAACAGGTAATAGCAATCAGCCCCAGCATTTT.

The chain employs TRBV11-3 and TRBJ2-2, with TRBD1 as a possible D gene (7 bases). The CDR3 loop spans 14 amino acids. The germline V and J ends were trimmed by 8 bases and 5 bases, with 15 bases remaining between them. The germline V gene has CDR1 SGHNT and CDR2 YENEEA. CDR3: CASQGQGGTGELFF. CDR3 bases: TGTGCCAGCCAAGGCCAGGGGGGAACCGGGGAGCTGTTTTTT.

The chain combines TRBV5-1 with TRBJ1-1, with D perhaps matching TRBD1 (5 bases). The germline CDR1 and CDR2 sequences are SGHRS and YFSETQ. CDR3 length: 14 residues. V lost 1 base, J lost 1 base, and 8 bases lay in between. The CDR3 region has the DNA TGCGCCAGCAGCTTGCAGACAGAGAACACTGAAGCTTTCTTT. Its translation: CASSLQTENTEAFF.

The V gene is TRBV5-1, the J gene TRBJ2-5; the match to TRBD1 covers 12 bases. Germline loops: CDR1 SGHRS, CDR2 YFSETQ. The CDR3 is made up of 16 amino acids. Trimming at V came to 2 bases and at J to 5 bases, leaving 7 bases not matched to a gene. CDR3 amino acids: CASSLAGTGGSETQYF. Written as DNA, the CDR3 is TGCGCCAGCAGCTTAGCCGGGACAGGGGGCAGCGAGACCCAGTACTTC.

V is TRBV3-1 (or the pseudogene TRBV3-2) and J is TRBJ2-5; D is possibly TRBD1 (8 bases). The germline V gene has CDR1 LGHDT and CDR2 YNNKEL (reference sequence). The CDR3 totals 19 residues. Trimming took off 1 base at V and 2 bases at J, with 23 bases between the two ends. This chain's CDR3 is CASSQGAVDRGGGQETQYF. CDR3 in DNA: TGTGCCAGCAGCCAAGGGGCGGTAGACAGGGGAGGGGGACAAGAGACCCAGTACTTC.

This chain uses TRBV6-4 with TRBJ1-6; no definite D call. The germline V gene encodes CDR1 MRHNA and CDR2 SNTAGT. Trimming removed 2 bases at V and 9 bases at J, with 14 bases between. The CDR3 has 15 residues. The CDR3 DNA reads as TGTGCCAGCAGTGACACCCCCGCCCCGGGTTCACCCCTCCACTTT. It encodes CASSDTPAPGSPLHF.

The chain recombines TRBV6-2 or TRBV6-3 with TRBJ2-3; 8 bases are a match to TRBD2. The CDR3 has 14 amino acids. From germline, CDR1 is MNHEY and CDR2 SVGEGT. V lost 6 bases to trimming and J lost 6 bases; unmatched junction nucleotides: 8. The CDR3 nucleotides read TGTGCCAGCAGCCTCGGGGGGGCGCAGGATACGCAGTATTTT. It encodes CASSLGGAQDTQYF.

This chain's CDR3 is CASSKIPGQSINQPQHF. The DNA of the CDR3 is TGTGCCAGTAGTAAAATACCGGGACAGTCCATCAATCAGCCCCAGCATTTT. The V gene is TRBV19, the J gene TRBJ1-5; 7 nucleotides match TRBD1. The trim removed 4 bases at V and 3 bases at J, leaving 12 bases unmatched. CDR3 length equals 17 residues. The germline CDR1 and CDR2 sequences are LNHDA and SQIVND (reference sequence).

J is TRBJ1-4 and V is TRBV25-1, with D unclear. Trimming removed 1 base from V and 5 bases from J, with 8 bases in between. CDR1 is MGHDK and CDR2 is SYGVNS in the germline V gene. This CDR3 is 14 amino acids long. The DNA of the CDR3 is TGTGCCAGCAGTGAATCAGGCCCAAATGAAAAACTGTTTTTT. Its protein is CASSESGPNEKLFF.

This clone was counted only a few times. V and J are TRBV5-5 and TRBJ1-2, with D possibly being TRBD1 (5 bases). V lost 3 bases to trimming and J lost 1 base, with 10 bases between them. CDR1 is SGHKS and CDR2 is YYEKEE in the germline V gene (reference sequence). The CDR3 has 14 amino acids. As DNA, the CDR3 is TGTGCCAGCAGCTCGACAGTTCATAACTATGGCTACACCTTC. The encoded protein is CASSSTVHNYGYTF.

The CDR3 DNA reads as TGTGCCAGCAGTTTACAGGGATCTCAGCCCCAGCATTTT. Translated, it gives CASSLQGSQPQHF. The gene calls are TRBV6-5 and TRBJ1-5; weak D call: TRBD1 (6 bases). The CDR3 spans 13 residues. V lost 4 bases and J lost 6, with 10 bases in between. From germline, CDR1 is MNHEY and CDR2 SVGAGI.

The chain carries TRBV28 and TRBJ1-3; D gene ambiguous. V was clipped by 6 bases and J by 0 bases, with 9 bases between them. Germline V CDR1 and CDR2: MDHEN, SYDVKM. CDR3 size: 14 residues. The CDR3 is CASSREDSGNTIYF. CDR3 sequence (DNA): TGTGCCAGCAGCCGGGAAGACTCTGGAAACACCATATATTTT.